A selection of T cell receptor beta chains follows, all from one sample in a study of blood T cell repertoires in COVID-19. Only in-frame clones appear in the TCRdb table, and some are missing; sequencing was by immunoSEQ multiplex PCR. The data show just over 300,000 clones, with around nine tenths seen just once and 1.8% held by the top ten. Material for sequencing was peripheral blood. The receptors were gathered from a woman aged 30 to 39 with COVID-19, enrolled during active disease. CDR3s include the opening cysteine and the closing phenylalanine or tryptophan. A D gene is named only where the DNA matches it firmly. A clone size is listed for some rows: how often the clone was seen (once, few, many), or a class if it is expanded.

NA	TRBV5-4	TRBJ1-3	13	NA	CASSFLPGDTIYF	TGTGCCAGCAGCTTTCTTCCCGGAGACACCATATATTTT
NA	TRBV12-3/TRBV12-4	TRBJ2-3	11	NA	CASSNGDTQYF	TGTGCCAGCAGCAACGGAGATACGCAGTATTTT
NA	TRBV3-1/TRBV3-2	TRBJ1-4	14	NA	CASSPDTEGEKLFF	TGTGCCAGCAGCCCCGACACGGAGGGTGAAAAACTGTTTTTT
NA	TRBV11-2	TRBJ1-1	12	NA	CASRGHRPEAFF	TGTGCCAGCAGGGGGCACCGGCCTGAAGCTTTCTTT
NA	TRBV5-1	TRBJ2-5	12	NA	CASSSLQETQYF	TGCGCCAGCAGCTCCCTACAAGAGACCCAGTACTTC
NA	TRBV19	TRBJ1-5	13	NA	CASSTGVGQPQHF	TGTGCCAGTAGTACAGGGGTCGGCCAGCCCCAGCATTTT
NA	TRBV6-1	TRBJ1-4	13	TRBD1	CASSEAGQEKLFF	TGTGCCAGCAGTGAAGCGGGACAGGAAAAACTGTTTTTT
NA	TRBV5-1	TRBJ2-2	13	TRBD2	CASSPGGPGELFF	TGCGCCAGCAGCCCGGGGGGGCCCGGGGAGCTGTTTTTT
NA	TRBV29-1	TRBJ1-2	12	NA	CSVERGDHGYTF	TGCAGCGTTGAACGGGGGGACCATGGCTACACCTTC
NA	TRBV29-1	TRBJ2-3	14	NA	CSVERTGLTDTQYF	TGCAGCGTTGAACGAACAGGGCTCACAGATACGCAGTATTTT
NA	TRBV15	TRBJ2-7	12	NA	CATGRGRNEQYF	TGTGCCACCGGCAGGGGGAGGAACGAGCAGTACTTC
once	TRBV2	TRBJ1-4	13	NA	CATTQELWEKLFF	TGTGCCACCACACAGGAGTTGTGGGAAAAACTGTTTTTT
NA	TRBV25-1	TRBJ2-2	13	NA	CASTGLYTGELFF	TGTGCCAGCACCGGACTATACACCGGGGAGCTGTTTTTT
NA	TRBV4-2	TRBJ1-1	14	NA	CASSQVSPETEAFF	TGTGCCAGCAGCCAAGTTAGTCCGGAGACTGAAGCTTTCTTT
NA	TRBV10-3	TRBJ1-2	14	TRBD1	CAIRTGGAAYGYTF	TGTGCCATCAGAACAGGGGGCGCGGCCTATGGCTACACCTTC
NA	TRBV15	TRBJ1-2	13	TRBD1	CATSRGDRGFYTF	TGTGCCACCAGCAGAGGGGACAGGGGATTCTACACCTTC
once	TRBV3-1/TRBV3-2	TRBJ1-6	19	TRBD1	CASSQDLTGASIYNSPLHF	TGTGCCAGCAGCCAAGATCTGACAGGGGCTTCAATCTATAATTCACCCCTCCACTTT
NA	TRBV2	TRBJ1-3	15	TRBD1	CASSEGTGRRNTIYF	TGTGCCAGCAGTGAGGGGACAGGCAGACGAAACACCATATATTTT
NA	TRBV3-1/TRBV3-2	TRBJ1-6	14	TRBD1	CASSVGQGNSPLHF	TGTGCCAGCAGTGTGGGACAGGGGAATTCACCCCTCCACTTT
NA	TRBV5-6	TRBJ1-5	15	NA	CASSLVGSPNQPQHF	TGTGCCAGCAGCTTGGTCGGGAGCCCCAATCAGCCCCAGCATTTT
NA	TRBV28	TRBJ2-3	12	NA	CASTGYTDTQYF	TGTGCCAGTACAGGGTACACAGATACGCAGTATTTT
NA	TRBV6-5	TRBJ2-1	14	NA	CASSRDSLSNEQFF	TGTGCCAGCAGCCGGGATAGCCTTTCGAATGAGCAGTTCTTC
NA	TRBV6-4	TRBJ2-6	15	NA	CASQPATDGANVLTF	TGTGCCAGTCAGCCTGCGACAGATGGGGCCAACGTCCTGACTTTC
NA	TRBV2	TRBJ1-2	14	TRBD1	CASRDPAGGYGYTF	TGTGCCAGCAGAGACCCGGCAGGGGGCTATGGCTACACCTTC
NA	TRBV19	TRBJ2-1	16	NA	CASSIRGAGAYNEQFF	TGTGCCAGTAGTATCAGGGGGGCCGGCGCTTACAATGAGCAGTTCTTC
NA	TRBV7-8	TRBJ1-6	14	NA	CASSFNTEHSPLHF	TGTGCCAGCAGCTTTAACACAGAACATTCACCCCTCCACTTT
NA	TRBV3-1/TRBV3-2	TRBJ2-3	17	TRBD1	CASSQAYGTAPGDTQYF	TGTGCCAGCAGCCAAGCCTACGGGACAGCCCCGGGAGATACGCAGTATTTT
NA	TRBV18	TRBJ2-2	14	NA	CASSPAVNTGELFF	TGTGCCAGCTCACCGGCGGTGAACACCGGGGAGCTGTTTTTT
NA	TRBV30	TRBJ1-5	14	NA	CAWSVLGGNQPQHF	TGTGCCTGGAGTGTGTTGGGAGGCAATCAGCCCCAGCATTTT
NA	TRBV12-5	TRBJ2-1	15	NA	CASGFGGGLYNEQFF	TGTGCTAGTGGTTTTGGGGGGGGCCTTTACAATGAGCAGTTCTTC
NA	TRBV5-6	TRBJ1-2	16	NA	CASSPEGRVGGYGYTF	TGTGCCAGCAGCCCCGAAGGCAGGGTGGGGGGCTATGGCTACACCTTC
NA	TRBV3-1/TRBV3-2	TRBJ2-3	15	NA	CASSQVGADTDTQYF	TGTGCCAGCAGCCAAGTGGGGGCGGACACAGATACGCAGTATTTT
NA	TRBV19	TRBJ1-5	14	TRBD1	CASSTTGNNQPQHF	TGTGCCAGTAGTACGACAGGGAACAATCAGCCCCAGCATTTT
NA	TRBV14	TRBJ1-4	17	NA	CASSSGDARSLYEKLFF	TGTGCCAGCAGCTCAGGGGATGCCCGGAGCCTATACGAAAAACTGTTTTTT
NA	TRBV5-1	TRBJ1-2	15	NA	CASSPSPTALDDYTF	TGCGCCAGCAGCCCTAGTCCGACAGCGCTTGATGACTACACCTTC
NA	TRBV9	TRBJ2-5	16	NA	CASTSLEDRCGETQYF	TGTGCCAGCACCAGTTTGGAGGATCGTTGCGGAGAGACCCAGTACTTC
NA	TRBV9	TRBJ2-3	16	NA	CASSLQGAPGTDTQYF	TGTGCCAGCAGCCTCCAAGGGGCCCCCGGGACAGATACGCAGTATTTT
once	TRBV5-1	TRBJ2-3	13	NA	CASLSGRGDTQYF	TGCGCCAGCCTTAGCGGTCGGGGTGATACGCAGTATTTT
once	TRBV20-1	TRBJ2-2	17	TRBD1	CSASPQGGFANTGELFF	TGCAGTGCTAGTCCACAGGGGGGCTTCGCGAACACCGGGGAGCTGTTTTTT
NA	TRBV14	TRBJ2-1	18	NA	CASSQITPGRVPYNEQFF	TGTGCCAGCAGCCAAATAACGCCGGGCAGGGTACCCTACAATGAGCAGTTCTTC
NA	TRBV19	TRBJ1-2	11	NA	CASSMGRGYTF	TGTGCCAGTAGTATGGGGAGAGGCTACACCTTC
NA	TRBV5-1	TRBJ2-7	14	NA	CASSSQYQGGEQYF	TGCGCCAGCAGCTCGCAATATCAGGGCGGCGAGCAGTACTTC
NA	TRBV27	TRBJ2-5	12	NA	CASSVGGETQYF	TGTGCCAGCAGTGTGGGGGGAGAGACCCAGTACTTC
NA	TRBV7-6	TRBJ1-4	15	TRBD1	CASSLGDRDNEKLFF	TGTGCCAGCAGCTTAGGGGACAGGGATAATGAAAAACTGTTTTTT
NA	TRBV5-5	TRBJ1-1	17	NA	CASSFHPGLNLNTEAFF	TGTGCCAGCAGCTTTCATCCCGGACTCAATTTGAACACTGAAGCTTTCTTT
NA	TRBV4-1	TRBJ1-1	14	NA	CASSQVNTNTEAFF	TGCGCCAGCAGCCAAGTAAACACGAACACTGAAGCTTTCTTT
once	TRBV3-1/TRBV3-2	TRBJ1-5	13	NA	CASSQDRGQPQHF	TGTGCCAGCAGCCAAGATCGAGGTCAGCCCCAGCATTTT
NA	TRBV5-4	TRBJ1-2	12	NA	CASSSPGVGYTF	TGTGCCAGCAGCTCCCCAGGGGTTGGCTACACCTTC
NA	TRBV3-1/TRBV3-2	TRBJ1-5	13	TRBD1	CASSQGQGQPQHF	TGTGCCAGCAGCCAGGGACAGGGTCAGCCCCAGCATTTT
many	TRBV29-1	TRBJ1-1	12	NA	CSVAQGWSEAFF	TGCAGCGTTGCCCAGGGGTGGTCTGAAGCTTTCTTT